The rows below give T cell receptor beta chains drawn from one sample of a study of blood T cell repertoires in COVID-19. The protocol was immunoSEQ multiplex PCR, while the TCRdb copy is restricted to in-frame clones and leaves out a portion. Of some 76,000 clones listed, around nine tenths are singletons. Input material: peripheral blood. All receptors derive from a woman younger than 35 with acute or convalescent COVID-19. Each CDR3 is given with its conserved first and last residue. The order of the fields is D gene, J gene, V gene, clone size, CDR3 DNA, CDR3 protein. The D gene is left open where the match is weak. The size field is filled for only some rows; it gives once, few, many or a size class.

>-|TRBJ2-1|TRBV7-9|-
TGTGCCAGCACCTTAAAAGAGACTAATGAGCAGTTCTTC
CASTLKETNEQFF
>-|TRBJ1-1|TRBV27|-
TGTGCCAGCAGTTTAATCATCCTTATTCGGGAAAAAATGAACACTGAAGCTTTCTTT
CASSLIILIREKMNTEAFF
>TRBD1|TRBJ1-5|TRBV23-1|-
TGCGCCAGCAGTCACCCCGACAGGGGCAGACAGCCCCAGCATTTT
CASSHPDRGRQPQHF
>-|TRBJ2-7|TRBV12-5|once
TGTGCTAGTGGTTTGAGAGGCTTCTACGAGCAGTACTTC
CASGLRGFYEQYF
>-|TRBJ2-1|TRBV19|-
TGTGCTAGTGCGCTGAGCTCCTACAATGAGCAGTTCTTC
CASALSSYNEQFF
>-|TRBJ1-6|TRBV5-1|-
TGCGCCAGCAGCTTCGTTTCCATTCAAACAGTCTATAATTCACCCCTCCACTTT
CASSFVSIQTVYNSPLHF
>-|TRBJ2-1|TRBV27|-
TGTGCCAGCAGTTTTGACAGCTCCTACAATGAGCAGTTCTTC
CASSFDSSYNEQFF
>-|TRBJ1-1|TRBV30|-
TGTGCCTGGAGTTGGGGACAGAACACTGAAGCTTTCTTT
CAWSWGQNTEAFF
>TRBD1|TRBJ1-5|TRBV28|-
TGTGCCAGCAGTTGGGGGTCAGGGGGCCTTCAGCCCCAGCATTTT
CASSWGSGGLQPQHF
>TRBD1|TRBJ2-5|TRBV7-9|-
TGTGCCAGCAGCTTGGCGGGGGACAGGGCTCACCAAGAGACCCAGTACTTC
CASSLAGDRAHQETQYF
>TRBD1|TRBJ1-5|TRBV5-5|-
TGTGCCAGCAGCGGGACAGGGAGCAATCAGCCCCAGCATTTT
CASSGTGSNQPQHF
>-|TRBJ2-7|TRBV7-9|-
TGTGCCAGCAGCCCCCCCAGGGGGGTCGAGCAGTACTTC
CASSPPRGVEQYF
>TRBD1|TRBJ1-1|TRBV29-1|-
TGCAGCGTTTTGACACAGGGGGACACTGAAGCTTTCTTT
CSVLTQGDTEAFF
>-|TRBJ2-7|TRBV5-6|-
TGTGCCAGCAGCTTGGACAGCGAGCAGTACTTC
CASSLDSEQYF
>TRBD1|TRBJ1-1|TRBV18|-
TGTGCCAGCTCATTACGAGCAGGGGGCACTGAAGCTTTCTTT
CASSLRAGGTEAFF
>TRBD2|TRBJ2-3|TRBV19|-
TGTGCCAGTAGCCGGACGGGGGGGGTCACAGATACGCAGTATTTT
CASSRTGGVTDTQYF
>TRBD1|TRBJ2-2|TRBV7-9|-
TGTGCCAGCAGCCTCATTCAGGGGGCTACGGGGGAGCTGTTTTTT
CASSLIQGATGELFF
>-|TRBJ1-4|TRBV30|-
TGTGCCTGGAGCGGTACAGGGACTAATGAAAAACTGTTTTTT
CAWSGTGTNEKLFF
>-|TRBJ1-1|TRBV19|once
TGTGCCAGTAGTAAGAGGGCAGGGAGGGCGTACACTGAAGCTTTCTTT
CASSKRAGRAYTEAFF
>-|TRBJ1-1|TRBV14|-
TGTGCCAGCAGCCCACCACCGCGGGGGGAAACTGAAGCTTTCTTT
CASSPPPRGETEAFF
>TRBD1|TRBJ1-4|TRBV10-3|once
TGTGCCATCAGTGACGGGACAGGGAGTGAAAAACTGTTTTTT
CAISDGTGSEKLFF
>-|TRBJ1-1|TRBV29-1|few
TGCAGCGTTGCACCTAGCTGGGTCCCTGAAGCTTTCTTT
CSVAPSWVPEAFF
>-|TRBJ2-7|TRBV12-3/TRBV12-4|once
TGTGCCAGCAGTTTCGGAGTGCGCTACGAGCAGTACTTC
CASSFGVRYEQYF
>TRBD2|TRBJ2-3|TRBV19|-
TGTGCCAGTAGTATCAGGACTAGCGGGAGGGATACGCAGTATTTT
CASSIRTSGRDTQYF
>TRBD2|TRBJ2-5|TRBV7-2|-
TGTGCCAGCAGCTTAGAGGGGACTAGCAGCCAGACCCAGTACTTC
CASSLEGTSSQTQYF
>-|TRBJ2-5|TRBV7-9|-
TGTGCCAGCAGCCCCGCGTTTGGCGGGGTGCAAGAGACCCAGTACTTC
CASSPAFGGVQETQYF
>-|TRBJ1-1|TRBV20-1|-
TGCAGTGCTAGTCCCACAGTGAACACTGAAGCTTTCTTT
CSASPTVNTEAFF
>-|TRBJ2-2|TRBV27|-
TGTGCCAGCAGTTATGGGCCCACCGGGGAGCTGTTTTTT
CASSYGPTGELFF
>TRBD1|TRBJ2-1|TRBV24-1|-
TGTGCCACCAGTGACTATGGGACAGGGATTAATGAGCAGTTCTTC
CATSDYGTGINEQFF
>TRBD2|TRBJ2-7|TRBV10-2|-
TGCGCCAGCAGTGAACCGGGACTACAATACGAGCAGTACTTC
CASSEPGLQYEQYF
>TRBD1|TRBJ1-5|TRBV7-8|-
TGTGCCAGCAGCTTAGGCCAGGGGGCGACCAATCAGCCCCAGCATTTT
CASSLGQGATNQPQHF
>TRBD1|TRBJ1-1|TRBV2|-
TGTGCCAGCAGAGAACGGGGACAGGGGGAAACTGAAGCTTTCTTT
CASRERGQGETEAFF
>-|TRBJ1-2|TRBV28|once
TGTGCCAGCAGTTTACGAGGACACATCTATGGCTACACCTTC
CASSLRGHIYGYTF
>TRBD2|TRBJ2-2|TRBV9|few
TGTGCCAGCAGCGGAACTAGCGGGAACACCGGGGAGCTGTTTTTT
CASSGTSGNTGELFF
>TRBD1|TRBJ1-2|TRBV29-1|-
TGCAGCGTTGCGCGGGACAGTAACTATGGCTACACCTTC
CSVARDSNYGYTF
>TRBD1|TRBJ1-1|TRBV19|-
TGTGCCAGTAGTTTGGCAGGGGGCATCACTGAAGCTTTCTTT
CASSLAGGITEAFF
>-|TRBJ2-2|TRBV6-5|-
TGTGCCAGCAGTTACTCACAGGGCGTCGGCGGGGAGCTGTTTTTT
CASSYSQGVGGELFF
>-|TRBJ2-2|TRBV19|-
TGTGCCAGTAGTCGAGGTTTAACCGGGGAGCTGTTTTTT
CASSRGLTGELFF
>-|TRBJ1-1|TRBV21-1|-
TGTGCCAGCAGAACTACCATGAACACTGAAGCTTTCTTT
CASRTTMNTEAFF
>-|TRBJ2-3|TRBV28|-
TGTGCCAGCAGCCCCCCGGTAAGGCGGGGTAGCACAGATACGCAGTATTTT
CASSPPVRRGSTDTQYF
>TRBD1|TRBJ1-6|TRBV24-1|-
TGTGCCACCAGTGGTGACAGGGATTCTTCCCTCCACTTT
CATSGDRDSSLHF
>TRBD2|TRBJ2-1|TRBV11-3|-
TGTGCCAGCAGCTTAGGGAGTGGGCGGGGGGTCGACAATGAGCAGTTCTTC
CASSLGSGRGVDNEQFF
>-|TRBJ2-7|TRBV28|-
TGTGCCAGCAGTCCGGGAGCCGCCTACGAGCAGTACTTC
CASSPGAAYEQYF
>-|TRBJ1-1|TRBV7-8|-
TGTGCCAGCAGCTTAGGGGCCTCCACTGAAGCTTTCTTT
CASSLGASTEAFF
>TRBD1|TRBJ1-1|TRBV10-2|-
TGCGCCACCGGACAGGGGGCCTCTGAAGCTTTCTTT
CATGQGASEAFF
>-|TRBJ1-2|TRBV18|-
TGTGCCAGCTCGCGGGGCGCGGACTATGGCTACACCTTC
CASSRGADYGYTF
>-|TRBJ1-2|TRBV7-2|-
TGTGCCAGCAGCTTAGGCCCTGTGACAAGTTTTGGCTACACCTTC
CASSLGPVTSFGYTF
>-|TRBJ2-1|TRBV9|-
TGTGCCAGCAGCGTAGGGGACAACTCCTACAATGAGCAGTTCTTC
CASSVGDNSYNEQFF
>-|TRBJ2-5|TRBV7-8|-
TGTGCCAGCAGCTTAGGGAGGGCCAACTCTTTCCAAGAGACCCAGTACTTC
CASSLGRANSFQETQYF
>-|TRBJ2-7|TRBV11-2|-
TGTGCCAGCAGCTTAACGGGTCCCTACGAGCAGTACTTC
CASSLTGPYEQYF
>TRBD1|TRBJ1-1|TRBV30|-
TGTGCCTGGAACCCGGGACAGGGGAACACTGAAGCTTTCTTT
CAWNPGQGNTEAFF
>-|TRBJ1-6|TRBV18|-
TGTGCCAGCTCACAGGTATCGGGGATTAATTCACCCCTCCACTTT
CASSQVSGINSPLHF
>-|TRBJ1-2|TRBV2|-
TGTGCCAGCAGACCGACAGGTATAGCTAACTATGGCTACACCTTC
CASRPTGIANYGYTF
>-|TRBJ1-3|TRBV5-1|-
TGCGCCAGCAGCTTGAACTACAGGGCAGCTGGAAACACCATATATTTT
CASSLNYRAAGNTIYF